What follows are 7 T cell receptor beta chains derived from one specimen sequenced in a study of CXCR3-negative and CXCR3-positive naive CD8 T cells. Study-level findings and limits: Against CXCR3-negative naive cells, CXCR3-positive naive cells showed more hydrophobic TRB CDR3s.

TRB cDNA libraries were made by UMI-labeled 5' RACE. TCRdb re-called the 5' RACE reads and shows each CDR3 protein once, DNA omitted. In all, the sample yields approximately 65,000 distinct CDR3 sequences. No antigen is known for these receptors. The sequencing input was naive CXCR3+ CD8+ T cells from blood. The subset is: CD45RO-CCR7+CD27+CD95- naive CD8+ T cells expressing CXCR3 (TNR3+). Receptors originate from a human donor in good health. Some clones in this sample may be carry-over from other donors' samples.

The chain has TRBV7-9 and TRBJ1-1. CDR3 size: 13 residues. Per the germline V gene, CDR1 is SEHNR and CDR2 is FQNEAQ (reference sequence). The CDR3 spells CASSPLGLAEAFF. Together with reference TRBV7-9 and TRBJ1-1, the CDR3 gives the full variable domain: DTGVSQNPRHKITKRGQNVTFRCDPISEHNRLYWYRQTLGQGPEFLTYFQNEAQLEKSRLLSDRFSAERPKGSFSTLEIQRTEQGDSAMYLCASSPLGLAEAFFGQGTRLTVV.

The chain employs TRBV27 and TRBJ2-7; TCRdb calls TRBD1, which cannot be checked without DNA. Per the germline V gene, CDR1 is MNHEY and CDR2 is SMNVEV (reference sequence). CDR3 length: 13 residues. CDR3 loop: CASSPQGNYEQYF.

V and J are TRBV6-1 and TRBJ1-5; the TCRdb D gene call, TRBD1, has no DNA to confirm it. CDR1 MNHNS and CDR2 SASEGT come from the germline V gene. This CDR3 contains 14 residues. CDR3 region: CASSERGAHQPQHF.

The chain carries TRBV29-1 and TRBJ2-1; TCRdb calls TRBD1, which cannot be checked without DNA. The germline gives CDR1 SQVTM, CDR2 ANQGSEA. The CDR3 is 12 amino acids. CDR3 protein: CSASGVYNEQFF.

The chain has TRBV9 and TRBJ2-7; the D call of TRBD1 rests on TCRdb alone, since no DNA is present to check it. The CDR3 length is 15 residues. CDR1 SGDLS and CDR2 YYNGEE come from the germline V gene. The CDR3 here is CASSEQGEYYYEQYF.

The CDR3 protein is CASSQDIGTGTDTQYF. V gene TRBV14 combines with J gene TRBJ2-3. The CDR3 consists of 16 residues. Looked up from germline, CDR1 is SGHDN and CDR2 is FVKESK.

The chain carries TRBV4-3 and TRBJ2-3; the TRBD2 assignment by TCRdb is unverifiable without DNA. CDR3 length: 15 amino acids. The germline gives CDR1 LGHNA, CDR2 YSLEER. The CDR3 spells CASSQDAGSTDTQYF.